This T cell receptor beta chain comes out of a study of shared clonotypes between healthy human individuals. Study background: Sampling drew on donors who were a couple of women and a few men aged 18 to 49.

Trimming stripped 4 bases from V and 9 bases from J, with 20 bases between. CDR3 length equals 15 residues. CDR1 is SGDLS and CDR2 is YYNGEE in the germline V gene. Genomic DNA of each subset was evenly split across several immunoSEQ plates. Only in-frame clones appear in the TCRdb table, and some are missing; sequencing was by immunoSEQ multiplex PCR. This repertoire shows approximately 510,000 clones, roughly 78% found once; its top ten account for around 13%. The receptor was derived from a woman between 40 and 55 years old in good health. Some clones in this sample may be carry-over from other donors' samples. The specimen sequenced was PBMCs. The chain carries TRBV9 and TRBJ2-1; D is unresolved. As DNA, the CDR3 is TGTGCCAGCAGCCCGCCGGGTGCGCTGTTGGGTGAGCAGTTCTTC. Its translation is CASSPPGALLGEQFF.